These 23 T cell receptor beta chains originate from one sample sequenced in a study of a mutant IDH1 vaccine in newly diagnosed glioma. The time point denotes: week 11, during vaccination. All doses held 300 ug of mutant IDH1 20-mer peptide, with topical imiquimod. Their antigens are not known. The repertoire was sequenced with immunoSEQ multiplex PCR; TCRdb's copy has only in-frame clones and lacks some. The sample shows some 120,000 clones, roughly 75% of them seen only once. The sample consisted of PBMCs, taken from a glioma patient whose treatment included an IDH1 peptide vaccine. The receptors here all came from a man aged 35-49 years with glioma.

The chain couples TRBV6-5 to TRBJ2-1; TRBD2 aligns across 12 bases. V shed 5 bases, J shed 6 bases, and the junction held 5 bases outside the gene matches. Germline assignment: CDR1 MNHEY and CDR2 SVGAGI. The CDR3 length is 15 residues. This CDR3 reads CASSQGLAGFNEQFF. In DNA, the CDR3 is TGTGCCAGCAGTCAAGGACTAGCGGGGTTCAATGAGCAGTTCTTC.

The chain recombines TRBV6-5 with TRBJ1-4, with TRBD1 matching over 8 bases. Germline V gives CDR1 MNHEY, CDR2 SVGAGI. This CDR3 is built from 15 residues. J was trimmed by 2 bases and V by 5 bases; bases with no gene match: 4. CDR3 in DNA: TGTGCCAGCAGTCCTACAGGGGGGACTAATGAAAAACTGTTTTTT. This codes for CASSPTGGTNEKLFF.

V gene TRBV5-4 combines with J gene TRBJ2-1, with 7 bases identical to TRBD1. The germline CDR1 and CDR2 sequences are SGHNT and YYREEE (reference sequence). The CDR3 runs to 16 residues. The V segment lost 4 bases and the J segment 3 bases; nucleotides outside the gene matches: 10. CDR3 bases: TGTGCCAGCAGCGCGGCACTGGGACAGAACTACAATGAGCAGTTCTTC. It specifies CASSAALGQNYNEQFF.

V and J are TRBV18 and TRBJ2-5, with 7 bases aligning to TRBD1. Trimming took 4 bases from V and 2 from J; bases not matched to a gene: 4. The germline V gene has CDR1 KGHSH and CDR2 LQKENI. This CDR3 is 14 amino acids long. The CDR3 here is CASSLNRGQETQYF. The CDR3 DNA is TGTGCCAGCTCACTCAACAGGGGACAAGAGACCCAGTACTTC. Together with reference TRBV18 and TRBJ2-5, the CDR3 gives the full variable domain: NAGVMQNPRHLVRRRGQEARLRCSPMKGHSHVYWYRQLPEEGLKFMVYLQKENIIDESGMPKERFSAEFPKEGPSILRIQQVVRGDSAAYFCASSLNRGQETQYFGPGTRLLVL.

The V call is TRBV6-4, the J call TRBJ2-1, with a possible D match to TRBD2 (6 bases). V was clipped by 3 bases and J by 9 bases, with 12 bases between them. The CDR3 runs to 13 residues. In germline, CDR1 is MRHNA, CDR2 SNTAGT. The CDR3 loop is CASSDREMGEQFF. DNA of the CDR3: TGTGCCAGCAGTGATCGGGAGATGGGTGAGCAGTTCTTC.

This clone was seen a few times. The V gene is TRBV13, the J gene TRBJ1-5; D remains unclear. CDR1 and CDR2 (germline): PRHDT, FYEKMQ (reference sequence). Between the trimmed V and J ends, which lost 3 bases and 4 bases, there was a span of 7 bases. This CDR3 contains 13 residues. CDR3 nucleotide sequence: TGTGCCAGCAGCTTCCGGGTGAATCAGCCCCAGCATTTT. Translation: CASSFRVNQPQHF.

V is TRBV9 and J is TRBJ1-2, with D possibly being TRBD1 (5 bases). Germline V gives CDR1 SGDLS, CDR2 YYNGEE. Trimming removed 0 bases at V and 0 bases at J, with 9 bases between. This CDR3 comprises 15 residues. CDR3 in amino acids: CASSVGTGANYGYTF. CDR3 DNA sequence: TGTGCCAGCAGCGTAGGTACAGGAGCTAACTATGGCTACACCTTC.

V gene TRBV5-1 combines with J gene TRBJ2-7; D not certain. Germline assignment: CDR1 SGHRS and CDR2 YFSETQ. The CDR3 runs to 14 residues. Deletions cut 0 bases from V and 4 bases from J, with 11 bases between. CDR3 coding DNA: TGCGCCAGCAGCTTGGTGGTGGGCATTTACGAGCAGTACTTC. Amino acids: CASSLVVGIYEQYF.

This clone was seen more than once but under ten times. The sample carries other DNA sequences with the same CDR3. The V and J genes are TRBV5-1 and TRBJ1-1; D gene unclear. Per the germline V gene, CDR1 is SGHRS and CDR2 is YFSETQ. CDR3 length: 11 residues. The ends were cut back, 1 base at V and 2 bases at J, with 0 bases in the middle. The chain's CDR3 is CASSLNTEAFF. Written as DNA, the CDR3 is TGCGCCAGCAGCTTGAACACTGAAGCTTTCTTT. The variable domain in full, completed from reference TRBV5-1 and TRBJ1-1, reads KAGVTQTPRYLIKTRGQQVTLSCSPISGHRSVSWYQQTPGQGLQFLFEYFSETQRNKGNFPGRFSGRQFSNSRSEMNVSTLELGDSALYLCASSLNTEAFFGQGTRLTVV.

The chain joins TRBV30 to TRBJ2-1, with 8 positions matching TRBD2. Per germline, CDR1 GTSNPN and CDR2 SVGIG (reference sequence). J was trimmed by 7 bases and V by 0 bases; bases with no gene match: 8. CDR3 length equals 15 residues. This chain's CDR3 is CAWSVATSVGNEQFF. As DNA, the CDR3 is TGTGCCTGGAGTGTAGCGACTAGCGTGGGGAATGAGCAGTTCTTC. Variable domain in full (rest from reference TRBV30 and TRBJ2-1): SQTIHQWPATLVQPVGSPLSLECTVEGTSNPNLYWYRQAAGRGLQLLFYSVGIGQISSEVPQNLSASRPQDRQFILSSKKLLLSDSGFYLCAWSVATSVGNEQFFGPGTRLTVL.

This chain uses TRBV5-8 with TRBJ2-1; 10 nucleotides line up with TRBD2. J was trimmed by 5 bases and V by 4 bases; bases with no gene match: 6. The CDR3 sequence is 15 residues long. Germline lookup yields CDR1 SGHTS and CDR2 YDEGEE. The CDR3, as DNA: TGTGCCAGCAGCCCGGGACTAGCGCAACACAATGAGCAGTTCTTC. Translating it yields CASSPGLAQHNEQFF.

The chain employs TRBV9 and TRBJ2-1, with 12 bases that match TRBD1. Germline CDR1 and CDR2: SGDLS and YYNGEE. V gave up 0 bases and J gave up 9 bases; unmatched junction bases: 7. The CDR3 has 16 amino acids. In DNA form, the CDR3 reads TGTGCCAGCAGCGTAGGTGGGACAGGGGGCTTGGGTGAGCAGTTCTTC. This gives the protein CASSVGGTGGLGEQFF.

The chain uses TRBV5-1 and TRBJ2-7; TRBD1 might be the D (7 bases). Deletions cut 0 bases from V and 1 base from J, with 17 bases between. Germline CDR1 SGHRS, CDR2 YFSETQ. The CDR3 is 17 residues long. DNA for the CDR3: TGCGCCAGCAGCTTGGCCGGATCGTCAGGGGGGTCCTACGAGCAGTACTTC. It codes for CASSLAGSSGGSYEQYF.

The chain combines TRBV7-2 with TRBJ2-7; possibly TRBD1 or TRBD2 for D (5 bases each). V was pared by 5 bases and J by 0 bases, with 11 bases between. CDR1 and CDR2 from the germline V gene are SGHTA and FQGNSA. CDR3 size: 14 residues. The CDR3 nucleotides read TGTGCCAGCAGCGTGGGACGGAGCTCCTACGAGCAGTACTTC. It is translated as CASSVGRSSYEQYF.

The genes are TRBV5-1 and TRBJ2-3; D call uncertain. CDR3 length: 12 amino acids. V lost 3 bases and J 2 bases, leaving 4 bases between the germline ends. Germline V gene lookup returns CDR1 SGHRS and CDR2 YFSETQ. Here the CDR3 reads CASSSTTDTQYF. The CDR3 DNA is TGCGCCAGCAGCTCTACCACAGATACGCAGTATTTT.

This chain connects TRBV30 to TRBJ2-7; maybe TRBD2 (6 bases). The CDR3 length is 14 residues. CDR1 is GTSNPN, CDR2 SVGIG, per germline (reference sequence). V was cut by 7 bases and J by 4 bases, with 20 bases left in between. CDR3 sequence reads: CASTPRGIVYEQYF. The CDR3 DNA reads TGTGCCTCGACACCCCGGGGGATAGTGTACGAGCAGTACTTC.

This chain joins TRBV7-3 and TRBJ2-6, with D perhaps matching TRBD1 or TRBD2 (6 bases each). Looked up from germline, CDR1 is SGHTA and CDR2 is FQGTGA. This CDR3 spans 19 amino acids. Trimming stripped 4 bases from V and 3 bases from J, with 22 bases between. This CDR3 is CASSSMPPGALSGANVLTF. The CDR3 DNA sequence: TGTGCCAGCAGCTCGATGCCGCCGGGGGCGCTTAGTGGGGCCAACGTCCTGACTTTC.

This clone was seen a few times. V usage is TRBV15 and J usage is TRBJ2-5, with unresolved D. CDR3 length equals 14 residues. Germline V gene sequence: CDR1 LNHNV, CDR2 YYDKDF (reference sequence). V was cut by 1 base and J by 3 bases, with 9 bases left in between. The CDR3 sequence: CATSRGPDEETQYF. The CDR3 coding sequence is TGTGCCACCAGCAGAGGGCCGGATGAAGAGACCCAGTACTTC. Filled out from reference TRBV15 and TRBJ2-5, the complete variable domain reads DAMVIQNPRYQVTQFGKPVTLSCSQTLNHNVMYWYQQKSSQAPKLLFHYYDKDFNNEADTPDNFQSRRPNTSFCFLDIRSPGLGDTAMYLCATSRGPDEETQYFGPGTRLLVL.

The chain joins TRBV2 to TRBJ2-7; D perhaps matches TRBD2 (5 bases). CDR1 and CDR2 (germline): SNHLY, FYNNEI. Trimming took 2 bases from V and 6 from J, leaving 17 bases between them. This CDR3 comprises 15 residues. CDR3 nucleotides: TGTGCCAGCAGTGAAAGGCTAGCAGGTGCCGGCGAGCAGTACTTC. Its translation: CASSERLAGAGEQYF.

The chain joins TRBV5-1 to TRBJ1-2; D may be TRBD1 (5 bases). CDR1 SGHRS and CDR2 YFSETQ come from the germline V gene. The V and J ends lost 1 base and 7 bases respectively, with 11 bases between them. CDR3 length equals 13 residues. CDR3 sequence (DNA): TGCGCCAGCAGCTTGAACGGAGGGACTGGCTACACCTTC. Amino acids: CASSLNGGTGYTF.

The J gene is TRBJ1-3, the V gene TRBV7-9; D might be TRBD1 (6 bases). CDR1 is SEHNR, CDR2 FQNEAQ, per germline (reference sequence). V lost 5 bases to trimming and J lost 0 bases, with 11 bases between them. The CDR3 runs to 15 residues. The CDR3 loop reads CASSPGTNSGNTIYF. The DNA for the CDR3 is TGTGCCAGCAGCCCCGGGACAAACTCTGGAAACACCATATATTTT.

This rearrangement joins TRBV28 to TRBJ1-2; D not certain. Trimming took 8 bases from V and 2 from J, leaving 15 bases between them. The CDR3 is 14 amino acids. The V gene's germline CDR1 is MDHEN and CDR2 SYDVKM. In DNA, the CDR3 is TGTGCCAGCGGAGTCCCTTTCCCGAACTATGGCTACACCTTC. It is translated as CASGVPFPNYGYTF.

The rearrangement links TRBV7-9 to TRBJ1-1; D uncertain. CDR1 SEHNR and CDR2 FQNEAQ come from the germline V gene (reference sequence). The CDR3 spans 11 residues. With 7 bases removed from V and 8 bases from J, the gap between germline ends came to 11 bases. The CDR3 here is CASTNSPEAFF. The CDR3 region has the DNA TGTGCCAGCACCAACTCTCCCGAAGCTTTCTTT.